The T cell receptor (beta chain) under discussion was sequenced for a study of OX40 agonist ivuxolimab in advanced cancers. Overall study context: Patients with hepatocellular carcinoma, melanoma, renal cell or head and neck cancer made up the dose-escalation patients. People who had prior anti-PD-1, anti-PD-L1 or anti-CTLA-4 therapy could take part, and 35% to 50% had some.

Sequenced by immunoSEQ multiplex PCR; TCRdb stores in-frame clones only, minus some. The table records some 41,000 clones, 85% to 90% of them present only once. Study-level points and caveats: Researchers report that CD8+ T cells had, on average, more expanded clones than CD4+.

A history of autoimmune disease or systemic immunosuppression excluded patients. As regards this clone: Its antigen is as yet unknown.

The CDR3 extends over 15 amino acids. Germline V gene data show CDR1 as SGHNT and CDR2 as YYREEE (reference sequence). V lost 4 bases to trimming and J lost 1 base; unmatched junction nucleotides: 6. Material: CD4+ or CD8+ T cells sorted from blood, obtained in a trial of the OX40 agonist ivuxolimab. V usage is TRBV5-4 and J usage is TRBJ2-7; 9 bases align to TRBD1. The clonotype originates from an adult with an advanced solid tumor such as melanoma, head and neck, liver or kidney cancer. The CDR3 loop is CASSPTGGHSYEQYF. CDR3 sequence (DNA): TGTGCCAGCAGCCCTACAGGGGGCCATTCCTACGAGCAGTACTTC.